This T cell receptor (beta chain) was identified during a study of cytomegalovirus exposure and HLA in healthy donors. The study's findings and limits: The listing of 150 to 200 TCR beta chains classed them as cytomegalovirus-associated. Most TCR sequences were rare, but some public TCRs occurred in many donors. A subsequent analysis found that TCR clusters from the first cohort also tended to co-occur in the 90 to 150 validation repertoires, with roughly 95% of cluster scores above 0.

The protocol was immunoSEQ multiplex PCR, while the TCRdb copy is restricted to in-frame clones and leaves out a portion. Of about 70,000 clones in the sample, roughly 94% were seen once. V dropped 4 bases and J dropped 3 bases, with 10 bases sitting between them. In germline, CDR1 is MDHEN, CDR2 SYDVKM. CDR3 length equals 14 residues. In regard to this clone: What it recognizes is unknown.

Among the roughly 120 subjects of the validation cohort, separate from the approximately 660-subject first cohort, were the donors. This chain uses TRBV28 with TRBJ1-5, with a possible D match to TRBD1 (6 bases). The material sequenced was PBMCs. This TCR was recovered from a young woman in good health and CMV-seropositive. In nucleotides, the CDR3 is TGTGCCAGCAGTTCGGGACACCTCAATCAGCCCCAGCATTTT. As protein: CASSSGHLNQPQHF.